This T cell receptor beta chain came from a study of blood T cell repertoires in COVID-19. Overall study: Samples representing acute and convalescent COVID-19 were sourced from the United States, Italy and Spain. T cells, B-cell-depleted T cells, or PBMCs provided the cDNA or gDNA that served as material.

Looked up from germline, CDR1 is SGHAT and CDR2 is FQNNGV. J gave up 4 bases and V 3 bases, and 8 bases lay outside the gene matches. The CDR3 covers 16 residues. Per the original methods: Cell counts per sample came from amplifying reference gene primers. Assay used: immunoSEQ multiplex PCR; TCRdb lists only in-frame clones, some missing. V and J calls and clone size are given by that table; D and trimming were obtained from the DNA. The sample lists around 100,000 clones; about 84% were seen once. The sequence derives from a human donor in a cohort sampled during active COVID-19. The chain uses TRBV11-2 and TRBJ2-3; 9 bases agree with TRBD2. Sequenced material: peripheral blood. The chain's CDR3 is CASSFAGGGASDTQYF. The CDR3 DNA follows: TGTGCCAGCAGCTTCGCGGGCGGGGGGGCATCAGATACGCAGTATTTT. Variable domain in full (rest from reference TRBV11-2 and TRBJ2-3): EAGVAQSPRYKIIEKRQSVAFWCNPISGHATLYWYQQILGQGPKLLIQFQNNGVVDDSQLPKDRFSAERLKGVDSTLKIQPAKLEDSAVYLCASSFAGGGASDTQYFGPGTRLTVL.